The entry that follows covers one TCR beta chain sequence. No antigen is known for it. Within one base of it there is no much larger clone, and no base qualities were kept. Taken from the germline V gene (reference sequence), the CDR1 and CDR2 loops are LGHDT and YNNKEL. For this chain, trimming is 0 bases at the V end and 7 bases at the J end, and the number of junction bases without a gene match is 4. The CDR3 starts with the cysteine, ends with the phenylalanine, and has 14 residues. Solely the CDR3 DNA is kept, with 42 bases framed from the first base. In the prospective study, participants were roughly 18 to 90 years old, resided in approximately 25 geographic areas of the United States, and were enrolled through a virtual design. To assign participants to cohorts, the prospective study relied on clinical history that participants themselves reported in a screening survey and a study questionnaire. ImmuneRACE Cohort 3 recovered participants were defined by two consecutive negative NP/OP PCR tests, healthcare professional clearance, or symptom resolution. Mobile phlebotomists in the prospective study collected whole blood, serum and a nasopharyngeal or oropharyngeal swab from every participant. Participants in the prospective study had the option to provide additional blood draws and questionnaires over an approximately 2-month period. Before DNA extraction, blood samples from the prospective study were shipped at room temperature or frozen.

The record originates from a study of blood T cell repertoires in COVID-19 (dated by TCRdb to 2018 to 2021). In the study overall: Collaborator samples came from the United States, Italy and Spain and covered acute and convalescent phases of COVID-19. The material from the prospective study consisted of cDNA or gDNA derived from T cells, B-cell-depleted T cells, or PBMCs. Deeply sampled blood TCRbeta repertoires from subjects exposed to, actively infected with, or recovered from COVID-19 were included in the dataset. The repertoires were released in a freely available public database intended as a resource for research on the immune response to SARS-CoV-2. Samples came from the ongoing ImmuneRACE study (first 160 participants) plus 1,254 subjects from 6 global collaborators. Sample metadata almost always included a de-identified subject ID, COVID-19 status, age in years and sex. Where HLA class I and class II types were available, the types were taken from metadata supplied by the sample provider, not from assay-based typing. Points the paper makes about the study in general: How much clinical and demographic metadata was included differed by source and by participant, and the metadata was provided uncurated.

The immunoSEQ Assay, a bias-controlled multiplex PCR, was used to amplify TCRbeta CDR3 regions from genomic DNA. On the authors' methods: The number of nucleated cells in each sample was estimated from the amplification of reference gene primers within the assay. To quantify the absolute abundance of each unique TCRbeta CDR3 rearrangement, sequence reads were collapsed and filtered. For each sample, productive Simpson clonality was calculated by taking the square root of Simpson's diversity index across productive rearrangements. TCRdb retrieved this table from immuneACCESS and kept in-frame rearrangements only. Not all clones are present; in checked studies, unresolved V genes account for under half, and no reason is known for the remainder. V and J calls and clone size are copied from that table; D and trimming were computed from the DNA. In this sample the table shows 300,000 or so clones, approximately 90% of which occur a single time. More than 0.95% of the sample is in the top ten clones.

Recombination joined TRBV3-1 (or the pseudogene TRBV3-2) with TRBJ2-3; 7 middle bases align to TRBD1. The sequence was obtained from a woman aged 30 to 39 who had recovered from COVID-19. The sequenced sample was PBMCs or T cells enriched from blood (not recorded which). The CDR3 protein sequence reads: CASSQEDRVNTQYF. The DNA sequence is TGTGCCAGCAGCCAAGAAGACAGGGTTAATACGCAGTATTTT.